Each of the 8 T cell receptor beta chains below was sequenced from the same sample in a study of OX40 agonist ivuxolimab in advanced cancers. Sequenced by immunoSEQ multiplex PCR; TCRdb stores in-frame clones only, minus some. The sample holds 45,000 to 55,000 clones, 70% to 90% seen once. The sample consisted of CD4+ or CD8+ T cells sorted from blood, taken in a trial of the OX40 agonist ivuxolimab. The receptor source for this set is an adult with an advanced solid tumor such as melanoma, head and neck, liver or kidney cancer.

The chain combines TRBV30 with TRBJ2-3, with 9 bases aligning to TRBD2. Losses at the gene ends were 4 bases for V and 2 bases for J; bases not matched to a gene: 4. CDR3 length: 14 residues. Per the germline V gene, CDR1 is GTSNPN and CDR2 is SVGIG (reference sequence). The CDR3 spells CAWTGGRVTDTQYF. The CDR3, as DNA: TGTGCCTGGACGGGCGGGAGGGTCACAGATACGCAGTATTTT.

The rearrangement joins TRBV14 to TRBJ2-3; 9 nucleotides align to TRBD2. This CDR3 contains 16 residues. The V gene's germline CDR1 is SGHDN and CDR2 FVKESK. V was clipped by 4 bases and J by 5 bases; unmatched bases: 10. Here the CDR3 reads CASSRLAGGGGDTQYF. As DNA, the CDR3 is TGTGCCAGCAGCCGACTGGCGGGAGGGGGAGGAGATACGCAGTATTTT.

The chain uses TRBV7-3 and TRBJ1-1, with no clear D. This CDR3 is built from 13 residues. Germline V gives CDR1 SGHTA, CDR2 FQGTGA. Between the trimmed V and J ends, which lost 3 bases and 0 bases, there was a span of 5 bases. For the CDR3, the DNA is TGTGCCAGCAGCTTCCGGATGAACACTGAAGCTTTCTTT. Protein: CASSFRMNTEAFF. Together with reference TRBV7-3 and TRBJ1-1, the CDR3 gives the full variable domain: GAGVSQTPSNKVTEKGKYVELRCDPISGHTALYWYRQSLGQGPEFLIYFQGTGAADDSGLPNDRFFAVRPEGSVSTLKIQRTERGDSAVYLCASSFRMNTEAFFGQGTRLTVV.

The chain is built from TRBV21-1 and TRBJ2-1; the table calls TRBD1, which could not be checked here. TRBV21-1 counts as a pseudogene. There are 18 residues in the CDR3. The CDR3 sequence is CASSKSYRGLSSYNEQFF. As DNA, the CDR3 is TGTGCCAGCAGCAAAAGCTACAGGGGGCTGAGCTCCTACAATGAGCAGTTCTTC.

The count of this clone is one. The rearrangement uses TRBV2 and TRBJ2-3; 10 nucleotides agree with TRBD2. This CDR3 has 15 amino acids. The ends lost 6 bases at V and 1 base at J; junction bases unmatched: 4. Germline CDR1 reads SNHLY; CDR2 reads FYNNEI. The CDR3 region is CASRPGTSGTDTQYF. The CDR3 region has the DNA TGTGCCAGCAGACCCGGGACTAGCGGCACAGATACGCAGTATTTT. Filled out from reference TRBV2 and TRBJ2-3, the complete variable domain reads EPEVTQTPSHQVTQMGQEVILRCVPISNHLYFYWYRQILGQKVEFLVSFYNNEISEKSEIFDDQFSVERPDGSNFTLKIRSTKLEDSAMYFCASRPGTSGTDTQYFGPGTRLTVL.

The genes are TRBV30 and TRBJ2-6; D perhaps matches TRBD2 (5 bases). Germline loops: CDR1 GTSNPN, CDR2 SVGIG (reference sequence). The CDR3 totals 15 residues. Deletions cut 2 bases from V and 2 bases from J, with 10 bases between. This CDR3 reads CAWSLEVPGANVLTF. CDR3 nucleotides: TGTGCCTGGAGTCTGGAGGTCCCTGGGGCCAACGTCCTGACTTTC.

Details on this clone: This sample also contains other DNA sequences that code for the same CDR3. The chain joins TRBV7-9 to TRBJ2-5; D could derive from TRBD1 or TRBD2 (6 bases each). CDR3 size: 13 residues. Deletions cut 4 bases from V and 5 bases from J, with 11 bases between. Per germline, CDR1 SEHNR and CDR2 FQNEAQ (reference sequence). CDR3 region: CASSSTGRETQYF. The CDR3 bases are TGTGCCAGCAGCTCCACAGGGAGGGAGACCCAGTACTTC.

The CDR3 nucleotides read TGTGCCAGCAGCTCGGGACTAGCGGCCGGGGAGCTGTTTTTT. Encoded protein: CASSSGLAAGELFF. This chain links TRBV7-2 with TRBJ2-2, with 11 bases that match TRBD2. V shed 4 bases, J shed 6 bases, and the junction held 1 base outside the gene matches. Germline V gene data show CDR1 as SGHTA and CDR2 as FQGNSA. This CDR3 is 14 amino acids long.